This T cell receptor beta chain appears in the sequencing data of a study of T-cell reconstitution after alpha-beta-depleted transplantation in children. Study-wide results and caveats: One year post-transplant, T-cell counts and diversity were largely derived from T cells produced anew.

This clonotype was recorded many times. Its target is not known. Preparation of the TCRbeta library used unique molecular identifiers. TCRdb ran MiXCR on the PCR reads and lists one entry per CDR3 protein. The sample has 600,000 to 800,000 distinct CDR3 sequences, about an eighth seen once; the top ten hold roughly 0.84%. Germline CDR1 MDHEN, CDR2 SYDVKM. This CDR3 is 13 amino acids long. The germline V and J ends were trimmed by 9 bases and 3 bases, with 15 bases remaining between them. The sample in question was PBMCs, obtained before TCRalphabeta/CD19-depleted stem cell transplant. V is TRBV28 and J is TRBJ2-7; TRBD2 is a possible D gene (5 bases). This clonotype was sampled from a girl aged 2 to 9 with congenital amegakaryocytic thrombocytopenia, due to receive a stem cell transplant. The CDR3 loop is CASRTRGGYEQYF. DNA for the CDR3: TGTGCCAGTCGGACCCGCGGAGGCTACGAGCAGTACTTC.